This T cell receptor beta chain originates from a study of CD8 T cells in Susac syndrome. Random hexamers served to reverse transcribe roughly 0.45 to 1 ug RNA. immunoSEQ multiplex PCR amplified TCR beta CDR3 across 54 Vbeta, 13 Jbeta. TCRdb re-called the immunoSEQ multiplex PCR reads with MiXCR, one entry per CDR3 protein. The sample contains 120,000 or so distinct CDR3 sequences, 96% of which appear only once. Trimming left V 4 bases short and J 3 bases short, with 10 bases between. The CDR3 sequence is 12 residues long. Germline V gene data show CDR1 as SQVTM and CDR2 as ANQGSEA. The sequenced material came from CD4+ T cells from PBMCs. The chain carries TRBV29-1 and TRBJ2-7; D may be TRBD2 (5 bases). The clonotype originates from a human donor with Susac syndrome. In DNA form, the CDR3 reads TGCAGCGTTGGGCGGGCTAACTACGAGCAGTACTTC. Its translation is CSVGRANYEQYF.